This is a list of T cell receptor beta chains from one sample in a study of cytomegalovirus exposure and HLA in healthy donors. Some clones are missing from TCRdb's copy, which holds only in-frame ones; the method was immunoSEQ multiplex PCR. The data contain about 62,000 clones, about 77% of them seen just once; the ten biggest clones take up 5% to 6.5%. Sequences were obtained from PBMCs. All receptors come from a woman younger than 45 in good health and CMV-seronegative. Both conserved end residues are part of each CDR3. The D gene is left open where the match is weak. Rows may omit the clone size; those that give it use once, few, many or a size class.

v_gene	d_gene	j_gene	abundance	CDR3nt	CDR3aa
TRBV5-1	TRBD1	TRBJ1-5	once	TGCGCCAGCAGCTTGGGGGACAGTAGCAATCAGCCCCAGCATTTT	CASSLGDSSNQPQHF
TRBV29-1	NA	TRBJ2-1	few	TGCAGCGTTGTACCCCTAGGCCTCCGGACTCCAGGTGAGCAGTTCTTC	CSVVPLGLRTPGEQFF
TRBV11-2	NA	TRBJ2-1	once	TGTGCCAGCAGCTTAGATCCGAGAACACCAGGGGCCAATGAGCAGTTCTTC	CASSLDPRTPGANEQFF
TRBV2	NA	TRBJ1-4	NA	TGTGCCAGCAGTGACCTCCCTCACGGTGAAAAACTGTTTTTT	CASSDLPHGEKLFF
TRBV11-3	TRBD2	TRBJ2-3	NA	TGTGCCAGCAGCTTGAAGCGGGAGCTATTTTCCACAGATACGCAGTATTTT	CASSLKRELFSTDTQYF
TRBV27	TRBD2	TRBJ2-3	NA	TGTGCCAGCAGTTTTGGGTGGGGGGGAGATACGCAGTATTTT	CASSFGWGGDTQYF
TRBV5-6	NA	TRBJ1-1	NA	TGTGCCAGCAGCTTGGGGCTTTCCGACACTGAAGCTTTCTTT	CASSLGLSDTEAFF
TRBV5-5	TRBD1	TRBJ1-1	NA	TGTGCCAGCAGCTCTCGGAATGACAGGGGGACTGAAGCTTTCTTT	CASSSRNDRGTEAFF
TRBV6-4	TRBD2	TRBJ2-3	NA	TGTGCCAGCAGTGGCGGGGGATTTGATACGCAGTATTTT	CASSGGGFDTQYF
TRBV5-4	NA	TRBJ2-7	few	TGTGCCAGCAGCTTGAGCGGTCCGATGGAGCAGTACTTC	CASSLSGPMEQYF
TRBV6-5	TRBD1	TRBJ1-4	NA	TGTGCCAGCAGCCCGACAGGGCTTAATGAAAAACTGTTTTTT	CASSPTGLNEKLFF
TRBV5-4	NA	TRBJ2-7	few	TGTGCCAGCAGCTTGGGCAGGGGTCCGGGCTACGAGCAGTACTTC	CASSLGRGPGYEQYF
TRBV7-6	NA	TRBJ1-1	few	TGTGCCAGTAGCAATGGGCAGCACACTGAAGCTTTCTTT	CASSNGQHTEAFF
TRBV9	TRBD1	TRBJ2-2	NA	TGTGCCAGCAGCGCTTCGGACAGGGGGCACCGGGAGCTGTTTTTT	CASSASDRGHRELFF
TRBV4-3	NA	TRBJ1-5	NA	TGCGCCAGCAGCCAAGGCAGTAATCAGCCCCAGCATTTT	CASSQGSNQPQHF
TRBV27	TRBD2	TRBJ2-2	NA	TGTGCCAGCAAAAGTCAGGCGGGAGCTGTCACCGGGGAGCTGTTTTTT	CASKSQAGAVTGELFF
TRBV28	TRBD1	TRBJ2-7	NA	TGTGCCAGCAGTTTACAGACAGGGGGCGAGCAGTACTTC	CASSLQTGGEQYF